This TCR beta chain was found in a study of post-analysis software for immune sequencing data. The study's findings and limits: Patients carried 5 or 6 TRBV segments more frequently than controls did, and TRBV5-6, TRBV5-1 and TRBV20-1 were among them.

Trimming at V came to 6 bases and at J to 5 bases, leaving 14 bases not matched to a gene. This CDR3 is 16 amino acids long. Germline V gene lookup returns CDR1 LNHDA and CDR2 SQIVND (reference sequence). The TCR beta cDNA libraries contained unique molecular identifiers. MiXCR, applied by TCRdb to the PCR reads, yields one record per CDR3 protein. This table has 800,000 to 950,000 distinct CDR3 sequences, roughly 58% appearing once. This clonotype was observed a handful of times. Its antigen remains unidentified. Sequencing used blood. This receptor was identified in a girl between 10 and 17 years old with multiple sclerosis. This chain connects TRBV19 to TRBJ1-1; TRBD1 matches at 8 bases. The chain's CDR3 is CASRGEYTGGDTEAFF. The CDR3, as DNA: TGTGCCAGTAGGGGGGAATATACAGGGGGAGATACTGAAGCTTTCTTT.